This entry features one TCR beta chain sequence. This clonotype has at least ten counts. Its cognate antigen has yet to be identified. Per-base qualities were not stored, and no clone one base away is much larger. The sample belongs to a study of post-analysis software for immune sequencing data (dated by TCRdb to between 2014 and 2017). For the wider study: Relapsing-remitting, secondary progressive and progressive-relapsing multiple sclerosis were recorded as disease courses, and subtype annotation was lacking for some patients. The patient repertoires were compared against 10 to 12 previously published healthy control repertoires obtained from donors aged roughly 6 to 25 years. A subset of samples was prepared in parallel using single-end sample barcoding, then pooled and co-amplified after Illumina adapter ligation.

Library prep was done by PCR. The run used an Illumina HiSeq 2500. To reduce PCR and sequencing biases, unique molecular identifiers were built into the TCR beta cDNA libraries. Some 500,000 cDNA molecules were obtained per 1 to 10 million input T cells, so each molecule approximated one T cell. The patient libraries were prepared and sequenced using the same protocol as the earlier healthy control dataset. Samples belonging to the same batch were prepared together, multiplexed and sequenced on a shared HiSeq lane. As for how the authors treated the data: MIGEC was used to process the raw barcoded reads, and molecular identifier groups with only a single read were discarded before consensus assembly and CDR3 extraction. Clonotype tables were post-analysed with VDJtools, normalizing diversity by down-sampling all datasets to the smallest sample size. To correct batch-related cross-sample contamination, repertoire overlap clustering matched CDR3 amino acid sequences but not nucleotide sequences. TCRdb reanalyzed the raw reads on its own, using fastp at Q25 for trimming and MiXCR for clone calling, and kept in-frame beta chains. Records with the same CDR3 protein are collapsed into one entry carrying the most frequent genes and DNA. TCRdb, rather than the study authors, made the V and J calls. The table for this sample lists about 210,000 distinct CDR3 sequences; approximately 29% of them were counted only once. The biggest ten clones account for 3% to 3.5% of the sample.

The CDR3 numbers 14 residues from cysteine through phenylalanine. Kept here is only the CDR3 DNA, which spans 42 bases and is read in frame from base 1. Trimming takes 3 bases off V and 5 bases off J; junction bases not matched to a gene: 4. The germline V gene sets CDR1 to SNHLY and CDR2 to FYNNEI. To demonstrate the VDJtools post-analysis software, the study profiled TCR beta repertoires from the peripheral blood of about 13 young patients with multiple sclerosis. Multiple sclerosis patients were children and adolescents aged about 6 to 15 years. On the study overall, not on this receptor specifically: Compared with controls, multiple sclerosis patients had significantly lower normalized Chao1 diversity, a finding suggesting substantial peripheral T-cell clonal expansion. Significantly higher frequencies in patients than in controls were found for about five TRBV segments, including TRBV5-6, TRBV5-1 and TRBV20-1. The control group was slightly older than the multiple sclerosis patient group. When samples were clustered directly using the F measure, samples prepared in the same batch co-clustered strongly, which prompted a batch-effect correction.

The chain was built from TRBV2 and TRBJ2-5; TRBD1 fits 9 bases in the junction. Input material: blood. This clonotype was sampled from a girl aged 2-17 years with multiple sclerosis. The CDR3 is CASSEDRGAETQYF. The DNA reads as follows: TGTGCCAGCAGTGAGGACAGGGGAGCGGAGACCCAGTACTTC.